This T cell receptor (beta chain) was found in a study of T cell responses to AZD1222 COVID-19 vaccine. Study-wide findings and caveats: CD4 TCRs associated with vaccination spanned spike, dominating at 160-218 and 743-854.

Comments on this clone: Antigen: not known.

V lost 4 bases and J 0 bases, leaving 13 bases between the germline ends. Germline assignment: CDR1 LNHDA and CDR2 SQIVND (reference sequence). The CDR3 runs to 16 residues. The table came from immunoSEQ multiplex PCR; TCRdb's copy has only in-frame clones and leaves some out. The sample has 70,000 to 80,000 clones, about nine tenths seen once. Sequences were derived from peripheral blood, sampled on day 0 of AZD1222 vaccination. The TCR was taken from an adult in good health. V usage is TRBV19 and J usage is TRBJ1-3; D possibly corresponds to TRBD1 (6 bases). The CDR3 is CASSTYRESSGNTIYF. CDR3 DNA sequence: TGTGCCAGTAGTACCTACAGGGAGAGCTCTGGAAACACCATATATTTT.